This T cell receptor beta chain emerged from a study of radiation and T cells in renal cell carcinoma. V lost 2 bases, J lost 5 bases, and 6 bases lay in between. Germline V gene sequence: CDR1 MNHNS, CDR2 SASEGT. The CDR3 is 12 residues long. To note about this clone: Its antigen remains unidentified. This specimen includes other DNA sequences encoding the same CDR3.

Time point meaning: blood 4 weeks post-SBRT, at nephrectomy. Indicated treatment: 15 Gy SBRT to primary tumor, nephrectomy 4 weeks later. Nephrectomy followed 15 Gy stereotactic body radiation by 4 weeks. Blood was sampled at baseline, 2 weeks and 4 weeks after SBRT. The patient's renal cell carcinoma had clear cell pathology. Here immunoSEQ multiplex PCR was the method, and the copy in TCRdb shows in-frame clones only, minus some. The data contain under 100,000 clones, roughly 84% of them singletons. The study's findings and limits: In blood, top tumor clones expanded by 2 weeks, shrinking by 4.

The chain couples TRBV6-1 to TRBJ1-2; D not certain. The material sequenced was blood, taken from a patient whose treatment included radiotherapy and nephrectomy. The sequence was collected from a man aged 55-75 years with renal cell carcinoma. CDR3 loop: CASSEPGYGYTF. The CDR3 DNA sequence: TGTGCCAGCAGTGAACCCGGTTATGGCTACACCTTC.